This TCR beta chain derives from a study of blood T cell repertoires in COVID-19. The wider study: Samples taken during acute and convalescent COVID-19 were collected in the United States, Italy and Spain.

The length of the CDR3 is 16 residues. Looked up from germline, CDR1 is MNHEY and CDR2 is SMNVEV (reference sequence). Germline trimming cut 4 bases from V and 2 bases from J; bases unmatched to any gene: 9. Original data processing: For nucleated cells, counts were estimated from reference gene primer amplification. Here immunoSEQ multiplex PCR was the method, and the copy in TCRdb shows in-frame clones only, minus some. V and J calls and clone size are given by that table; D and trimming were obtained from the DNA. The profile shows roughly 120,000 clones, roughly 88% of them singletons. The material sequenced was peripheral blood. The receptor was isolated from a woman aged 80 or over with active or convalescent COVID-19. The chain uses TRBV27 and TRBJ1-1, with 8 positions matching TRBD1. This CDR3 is CASSSRDRRTNTEAFF. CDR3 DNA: TGTGCCAGCAGTTCTCGGGACAGGAGAACAAACACTGAAGCTTTCTTT.